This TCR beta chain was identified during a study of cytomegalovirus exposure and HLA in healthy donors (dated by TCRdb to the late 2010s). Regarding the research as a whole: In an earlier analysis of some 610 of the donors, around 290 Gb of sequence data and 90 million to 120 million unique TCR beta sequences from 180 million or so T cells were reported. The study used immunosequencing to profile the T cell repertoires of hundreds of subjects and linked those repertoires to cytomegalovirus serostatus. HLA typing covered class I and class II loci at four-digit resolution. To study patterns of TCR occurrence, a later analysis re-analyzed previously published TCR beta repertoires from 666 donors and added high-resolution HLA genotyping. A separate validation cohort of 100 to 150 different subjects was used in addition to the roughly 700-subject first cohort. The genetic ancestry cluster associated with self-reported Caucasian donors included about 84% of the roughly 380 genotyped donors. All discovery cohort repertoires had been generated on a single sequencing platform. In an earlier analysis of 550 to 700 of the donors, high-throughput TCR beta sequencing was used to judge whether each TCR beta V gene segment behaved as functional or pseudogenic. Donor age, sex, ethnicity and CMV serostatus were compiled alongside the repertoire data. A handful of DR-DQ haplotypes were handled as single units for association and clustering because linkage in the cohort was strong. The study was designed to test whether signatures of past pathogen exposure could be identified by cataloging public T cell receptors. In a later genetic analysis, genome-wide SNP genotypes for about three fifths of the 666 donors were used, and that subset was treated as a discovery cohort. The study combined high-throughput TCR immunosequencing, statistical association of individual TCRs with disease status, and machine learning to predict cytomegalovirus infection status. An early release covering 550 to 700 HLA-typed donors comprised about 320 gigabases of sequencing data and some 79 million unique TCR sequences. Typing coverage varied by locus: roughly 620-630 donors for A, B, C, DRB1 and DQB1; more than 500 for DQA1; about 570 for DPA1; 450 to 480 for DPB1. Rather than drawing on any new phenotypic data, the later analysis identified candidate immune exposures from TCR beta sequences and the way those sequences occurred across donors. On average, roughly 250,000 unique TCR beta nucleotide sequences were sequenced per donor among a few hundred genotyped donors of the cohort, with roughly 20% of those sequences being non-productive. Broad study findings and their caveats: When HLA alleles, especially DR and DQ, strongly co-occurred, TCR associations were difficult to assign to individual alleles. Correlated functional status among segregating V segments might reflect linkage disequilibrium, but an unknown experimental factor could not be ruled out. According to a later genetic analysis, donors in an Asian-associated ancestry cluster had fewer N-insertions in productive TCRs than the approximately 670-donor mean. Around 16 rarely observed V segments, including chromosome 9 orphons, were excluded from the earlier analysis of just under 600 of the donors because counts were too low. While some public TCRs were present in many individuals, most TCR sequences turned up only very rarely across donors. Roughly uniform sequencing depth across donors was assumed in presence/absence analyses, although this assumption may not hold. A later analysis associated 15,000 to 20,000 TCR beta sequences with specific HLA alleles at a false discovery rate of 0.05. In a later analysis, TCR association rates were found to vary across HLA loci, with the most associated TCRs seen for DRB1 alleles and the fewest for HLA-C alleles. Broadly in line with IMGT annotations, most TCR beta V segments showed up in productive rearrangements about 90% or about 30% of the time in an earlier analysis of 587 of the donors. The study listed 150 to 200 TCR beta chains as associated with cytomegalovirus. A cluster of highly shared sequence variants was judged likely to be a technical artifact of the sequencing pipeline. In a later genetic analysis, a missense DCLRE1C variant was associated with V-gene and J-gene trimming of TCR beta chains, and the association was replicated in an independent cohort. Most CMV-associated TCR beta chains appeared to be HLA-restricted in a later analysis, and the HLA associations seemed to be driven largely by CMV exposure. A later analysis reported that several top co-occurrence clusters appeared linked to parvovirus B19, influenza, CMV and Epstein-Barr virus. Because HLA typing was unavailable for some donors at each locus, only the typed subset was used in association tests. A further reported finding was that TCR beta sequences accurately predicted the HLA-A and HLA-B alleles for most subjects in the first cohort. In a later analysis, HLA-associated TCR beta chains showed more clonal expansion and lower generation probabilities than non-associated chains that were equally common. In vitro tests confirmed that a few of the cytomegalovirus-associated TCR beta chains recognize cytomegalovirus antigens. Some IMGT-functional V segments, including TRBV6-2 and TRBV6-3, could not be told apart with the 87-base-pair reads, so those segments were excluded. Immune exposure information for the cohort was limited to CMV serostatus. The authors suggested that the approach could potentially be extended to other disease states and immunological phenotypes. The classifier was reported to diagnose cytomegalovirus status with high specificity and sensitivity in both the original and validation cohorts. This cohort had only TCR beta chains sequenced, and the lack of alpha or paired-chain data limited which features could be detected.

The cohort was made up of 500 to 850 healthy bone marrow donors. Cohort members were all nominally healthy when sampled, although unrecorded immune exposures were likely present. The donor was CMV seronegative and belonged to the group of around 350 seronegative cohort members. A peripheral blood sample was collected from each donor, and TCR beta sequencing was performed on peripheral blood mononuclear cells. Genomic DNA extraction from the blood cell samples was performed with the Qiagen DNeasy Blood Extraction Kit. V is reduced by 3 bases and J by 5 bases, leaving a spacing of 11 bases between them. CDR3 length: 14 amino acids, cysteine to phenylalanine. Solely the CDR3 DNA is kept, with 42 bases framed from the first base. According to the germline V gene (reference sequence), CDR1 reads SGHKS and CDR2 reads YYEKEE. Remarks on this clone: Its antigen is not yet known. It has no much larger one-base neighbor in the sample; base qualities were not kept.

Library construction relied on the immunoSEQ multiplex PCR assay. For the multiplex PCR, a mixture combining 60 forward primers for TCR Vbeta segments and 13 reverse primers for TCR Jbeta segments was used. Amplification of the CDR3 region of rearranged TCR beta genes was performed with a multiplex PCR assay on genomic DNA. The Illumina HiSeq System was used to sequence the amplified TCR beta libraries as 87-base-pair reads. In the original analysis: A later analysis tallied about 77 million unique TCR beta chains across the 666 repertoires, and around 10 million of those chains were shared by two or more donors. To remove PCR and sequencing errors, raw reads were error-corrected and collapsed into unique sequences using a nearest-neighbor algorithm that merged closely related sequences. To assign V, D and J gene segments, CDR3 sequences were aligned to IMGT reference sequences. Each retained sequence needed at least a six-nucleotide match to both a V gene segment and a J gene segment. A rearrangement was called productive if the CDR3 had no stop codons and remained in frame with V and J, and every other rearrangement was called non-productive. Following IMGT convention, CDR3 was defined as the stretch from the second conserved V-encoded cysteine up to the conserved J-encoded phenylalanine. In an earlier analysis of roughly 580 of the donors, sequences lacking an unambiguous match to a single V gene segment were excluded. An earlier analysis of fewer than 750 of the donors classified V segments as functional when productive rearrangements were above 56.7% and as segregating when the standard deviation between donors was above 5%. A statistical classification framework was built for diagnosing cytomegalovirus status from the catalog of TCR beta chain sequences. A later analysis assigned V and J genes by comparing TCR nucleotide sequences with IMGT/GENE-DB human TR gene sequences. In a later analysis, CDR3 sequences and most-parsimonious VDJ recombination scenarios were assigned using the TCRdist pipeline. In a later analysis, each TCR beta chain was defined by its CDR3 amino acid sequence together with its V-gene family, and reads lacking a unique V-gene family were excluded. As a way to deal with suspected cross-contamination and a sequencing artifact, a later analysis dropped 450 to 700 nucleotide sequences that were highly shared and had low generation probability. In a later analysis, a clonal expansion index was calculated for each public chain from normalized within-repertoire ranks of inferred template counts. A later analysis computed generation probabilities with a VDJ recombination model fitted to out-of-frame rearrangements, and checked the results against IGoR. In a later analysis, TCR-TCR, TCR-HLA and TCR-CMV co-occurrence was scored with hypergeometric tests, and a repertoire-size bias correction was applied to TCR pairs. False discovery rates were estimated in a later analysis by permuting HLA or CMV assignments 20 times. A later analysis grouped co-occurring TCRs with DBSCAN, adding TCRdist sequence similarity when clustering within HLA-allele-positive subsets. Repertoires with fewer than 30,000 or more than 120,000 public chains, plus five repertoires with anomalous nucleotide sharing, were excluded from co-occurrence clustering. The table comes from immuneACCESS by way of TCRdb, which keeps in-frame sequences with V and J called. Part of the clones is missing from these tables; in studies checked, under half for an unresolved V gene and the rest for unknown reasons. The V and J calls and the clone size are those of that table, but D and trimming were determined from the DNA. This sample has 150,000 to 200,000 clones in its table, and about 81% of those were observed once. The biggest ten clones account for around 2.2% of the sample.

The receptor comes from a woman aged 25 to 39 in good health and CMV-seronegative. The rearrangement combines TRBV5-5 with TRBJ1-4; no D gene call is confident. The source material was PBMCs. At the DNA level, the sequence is TGTGCCAGCAGCTCCCCGGGGAAAAATGAAAAACTGTTTTTT. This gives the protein CASSSPGKNEKLFF.